Below, 5 T cell receptor beta chains from the same sample are listed, as sequenced in a study of blood T cell repertoires in COVID-19. The table came from immunoSEQ multiplex PCR; TCRdb's copy has only in-frame clones and leaves some out. The sample contains approximately 250,000 clones, more than 70% of which appear only once. Sequences were obtained from PBMCs or T cells enriched from blood (not recorded which). These receptors came from a woman aged 40 to 50 with acute COVID-19.

This chain links TRBV6-4 with TRBJ2-3; 10 bases are shared with TRBD2. V was clipped by 2 bases and J by 6 bases; unmatched bases: 8. The germline gives CDR1 MRHNA, CDR2 SNTAGT. The CDR3 is 16 residues long. In DNA form, the CDR3 reads TGTGCCAGCAGTGACCGGCCGGGGACTAGCGCGGATACGCAGTATTTT. Translation gives CASSDRPGTSADTQYF.

This chain connects TRBV27 to TRBJ2-2; D is uncertain. The CDR3 is 15 amino acids. The germline V gene has CDR1 MNHEY and CDR2 SMNVEV (reference sequence). V lost 0 bases and J lost 6, with 11 bases in between. CDR3 DNA: TGTGCCAGCAGTTTATCGGTTCCTTCAGCCGGGGAGCTGTTTTTT. It yields the protein CASSLSVPSAGELFF.

This clone was observed a single time. Other nucleotide sequences from this sample produce the same CDR3. The gene calls are TRBV2 and TRBJ1-1; D perhaps matches TRBD1 (5 bases). V was clipped by 5 bases and J by 1 base, with 8 bases between them. The germline CDR1 and CDR2 sequences are SNHLY and FYNNEI. The CDR3 runs to 13 residues. In DNA, the CDR3 is TGTGCCAGCAGTACTCAGGGGAACACTGAAGCTTTCTTT. Translation gives CASSTQGNTEAFF.

The chain is built from TRBV7-9 and TRBJ1-3, with 9 bases matching TRBD1. V lost 3 bases, J lost 2 bases, and 5 bases stayed unmatched. CDR3 length equals 16 residues. The germline V gene encodes CDR1 SEHNR and CDR2 FQNEAQ (reference sequence). The CDR3 protein is CASSFGTGIPGNTIYF. In nucleotides, the CDR3 is TGTGCCAGCAGCTTTGGGACAGGGATCCCTGGAAACACCATATATTTT.

The V call is TRBV14, the J call TRBJ1-2; 10 positions match TRBD1. V gave up 2 bases and J gave up 4 bases; unmatched junction bases: 4. Germline assignment: CDR1 SGHDN and CDR2 FVKESK. The CDR3 covers 15 residues. In nucleotides, the CDR3 is TGTGCCAGCAGCCAATCCGGGACAGGGGTCTATGGCTACACCTTC. This sequence encodes CASSQSGTGVYGYTF.